Following are 21 T cell receptor beta chains from one sample sequenced in a study of blood T cell repertoires in COVID-19. Produced via immunoSEQ multiplex PCR; TCRdb's table is partial and in-frame only. The table records 110,000 or so clones, around 85% of them present only once. The sequenced sample was peripheral blood. The receptors originated from a human donor in a cohort sampled during active COVID-19.

The chain uses TRBV30 and TRBJ2-7; D is possibly TRBD1 (5 bases). The CDR3 extends over 13 amino acids. Germline assignment: CDR1 GTSNPN and CDR2 SVGIG (reference sequence). Trimming removed 4 bases at V and 3 bases at J, with 13 bases between. CDR3 protein: CAWTVQGFYEQYF. For the CDR3, the DNA is TGTGCCTGGACGGTGCAGGGATTCTACGAGCAGTACTTC.

This rearrangement joins TRBV28 to TRBJ1-2, with D unclear. CDR3 length equals 13 residues. V lost 3 bases to trimming and J lost 5 bases, with 10 bases between them. Germline V CDR1 and CDR2: MDHEN, SYDVKM. In DNA, the CDR3 is TGTGCCAGCAGTTTGAGTAACGAGTATGGCTACACCTTC. Its protein is CASSLSNEYGYTF.

V gene TRBV5-1 combines with J gene TRBJ2-4, with 12 bases matching TRBD1. V shed 4 bases and J 3 bases; nucleotides not matched to a gene: 11. The germline CDR1 and CDR2 sequences are SGHRS and YFSETQ. The CDR3 has 18 amino acids. CDR3: CASSPQGQGAPGKNIQYF. The CDR3 nucleotides read TGCGCCAGCAGCCCGCAGGGACAGGGGGCGCCGGGCAAAAACATTCAGTACTTC. The whole variable domain, remainder taken from reference TRBV5-1 and TRBJ2-4, is KAGVTQTPRYLIKTRGQQVTLSCSPISGHRSVSWYQQTPGQGLQFLFEYFSETQRNKGNFPGRFSGRQFSNSRSEMNVSTLELGDSALYLCASSPQGQGAPGKNIQYFGAGTRLSVL.

This clone is judged medium-sized. The chain combines TRBV9 with TRBJ2-1, with a tentative D call TRBD2 (5 bases). Trimming pared 3 bases from V and 7 bases from J, leaving 17 bases between. This CDR3 has 15 residues. Germline values: CDR1 SGDLS, CDR2 YYNGEE. CDR3 sequence (DNA): TGTGCCAGCAGCGCGGGCCCCACTAGGTCGAATGAGCAGTTCTTC. Its protein is CASSAGPTRSNEQFF.

The chain recombines TRBV28 with TRBJ1-5; the match to TRBD1 covers 9 bases. Germline V lookup: CDR1 MDHEN, CDR2 SYDVKM. Trimming removed 7 bases from V and 4 bases from J; junction bases left unmatched: 5. The CDR3 is 14 residues long. CDR3 nucleotides: TGTGCCAGCAACTCCGGGACAGGGAATCAGCCCCAGCATTTT. Translated, it gives CASNSGTGNQPQHF.

The chain is built from TRBV14 and TRBJ2-3, with D possibly matching TRBD2 (5 bases). The ends were cut back, 0 bases at V and 5 bases at J, with 24 bases in the middle. The CDR3 loop spans 19 amino acids. Germline loops: CDR1 SGHDN, CDR2 FVKESK. The CDR3 loop reads CASSQDGKEATARIDTQYF. The CDR3 DNA reads as TGTGCCAGCAGCCAAGACGGGAAAGAGGCAACAGCCCGAATAGATACGCAGTATTTT.

The genes are TRBV11-1 and TRBJ2-7; TRBD1 matches 10 bases. The germline gives CDR1 SGHAT, CDR2 FQDESV (reference sequence). V gave up 3 bases and J gave up 6 bases; unmatched junction bases: 8. The CDR3 totals 15 residues. CDR3 in amino acids: CASSFLTGGSSEQYF. In nucleotides, the CDR3 is TGTGCCAGCAGCTTCTTGACAGGGGGCAGTTCCGAGCAGTACTTC.

The V call is TRBV3-1 (or the pseudogene TRBV3-2), the J call TRBJ2-3, with D perhaps TRBD2 (6 bases). V lost 3 bases to trimming and J lost 5 bases, with 12 bases between them. Germline CDR1 LGHDT, CDR2 YNNKEL (reference sequence). This CDR3 spans 14 amino acids. CDR3 amino acids: CASSQVGEVDTQYF. CDR3 sequence (DNA): TGTGCCAGCAGCCAGGTTGGGGAGGTAGATACGCAGTATTTT.

V gene TRBV9 combines with J gene TRBJ2-2; unclear D gene. Per germline, CDR1 SGDLS and CDR2 YYNGEE. CDR3 size: 13 residues. The V end lost 0 bases, the J end lost 3 bases, and 3 bases lay between the germline ends. The CDR3 region is CASSVVDTGELFF. CDR3 DNA: TGTGCCAGCAGCGTAGTCGACACCGGGGAGCTGTTTTTT.

The V and J genes are TRBV12-3 or TRBV12-4 and TRBJ2-5; D is ambiguous. Trimming removed 3 bases from V and 5 bases from J, with 10 bases in between. The CDR3 loop spans 13 amino acids. CDR3 in DNA: TGTGCCAGCAGTTTGCTTACCCGGGAGACCCAGTACTTC. It translates to CASSLLTRETQYF.

Notes on this clone: An end of the junction differs from the germline gene, which may be a read error. The rearrangement uses TRBV27 and TRBJ2-7; D possibly corresponds to TRBD1 (5 bases). Germline V gene sequence: CDR1 MNHEY, CDR2 SMNVEV (reference sequence). This CDR3 is built from 11 residues. Written as DNA, the CDR3 is TGTGCCAGCAGTTGGGGCGGCGAACTAAACTTC. This translates into CASSWGGELNF.

This chain uses TRBV6-5 with TRBJ2-7, with TRBD1 as a possible D gene (5 bases). The V gene's germline CDR1 is MNHEY and CDR2 SVGAGI. The CDR3 totals 13 residues. V lost 6 bases, J lost 0 bases, and 9 bases lay in between. CDR3 amino acids: CASRLTVSYEQYF. The CDR3, as DNA: TGTGCCAGCAGGCTGACAGTCTCCTACGAGCAGTACTTC.

The rearrangement uses TRBV9 and TRBJ2-6; D is unresolved. The V gene's germline CDR1 is SGDLS and CDR2 YYNGEE. V shed 3 bases and J shed 5 bases, with 9 bases lying between them. The CDR3 is made up of 14 amino acids. The CDR3 protein is CASSGRRWANVLTF. DNA of the CDR3: TGTGCCAGCAGCGGGAGACGGTGGGCCAACGTCCTGACTTTC.

The chain carries TRBV19 and TRBJ2-3; 8 bases line up with TRBD1. This CDR3 is 16 amino acids long. Looked up from germline, CDR1 is LNHDA and CDR2 is SQIVND (reference sequence). Germline trimming cut 0 bases from V and 2 bases from J; bases unmatched to any gene: 4. CDR3: CASSIDRQGYTDTQYF. The DNA for the CDR3 is TGTGCCAGTAGTATAGATAGACAGGGGTACACAGATACGCAGTATTTT.

The V gene is TRBV12-3 or TRBV12-4, the J gene TRBJ2-7; D might be TRBD1 (6 bases). The CDR3 covers 13 residues. V lost 6 bases and J lost 3, with 12 bases in between. The CDR3: CASREQGFYEQYF. CDR3 sequence (DNA): TGTGCCAGCAGGGAACAGGGATTCTACGAGCAGTACTTC.

The chain employs TRBV28 and TRBJ1-1; D gene unclear. The CDR3 covers 14 residues. The V end was cut by 5 bases, the J end by 5 bases, with 15 bases between. Looked up from germline, CDR1 is MDHEN and CDR2 is SYDVKM. The CDR3 is CASSPRSVRTEAFF. The CDR3 DNA follows: TGTGCCAGCAGTCCCCGGTCAGTGCGGACTGAAGCTTTCTTT. The full variable domain, with the rest looked up from reference TRBV28 and TRBJ1-1, is DVKVTQSSRYLVKRTGEKVFLECVQDMDHENMFWYRQDPGLGLRLIYFSYDVKMKEKGDIPEGYSVSREKKERFSLILESASTNQTSMYLCASSPRSVRTEAFFGQGTRLTVV.

The chain has TRBV13 and TRBJ1-6; no clear D. V shed 2 bases and J shed 7 bases, with 6 bases lying between them. The CDR3 consists of 13 residues. Per germline, CDR1 PRHDT and CDR2 FYEKMQ (reference sequence). As DNA, the CDR3 is TGTGCCAGCAGCTTAAGCTGGAATTCACCCCTCCACTTT. It yields the protein CASSLSWNSPLHF.

J is TRBJ2-4 and V is TRBV5-6; D is unresolved. The CDR3 sequence is 14 residues long. Trimming left V 0 bases short and J 0 bases short, with 4 bases between. Germline lookup yields CDR1 SGHDT and CDR2 YYEEEE. CDR3 loop: CASSLGRAKNIQYF. The CDR3 coding sequence is TGTGCCAGCAGCTTGGGGAGAGCCAAAAACATTCAGTACTTC.

The V call is TRBV7-8, the J call TRBJ1-5, with 7 bases matching TRBD1. The CDR3 is made up of 14 amino acids. The trim removed 5 bases at V and 6 bases at J, leaving 7 bases unmatched. Germline loops: CDR1 SGHVS, CDR2 FQNEAQ. CDR3 sequence reads: CASSPQGQGQPQHF. The CDR3 DNA reads as TGTGCCAGCAGCCCACAGGGGCAGGGTCAGCCCCAGCATTTT.

The rearrangement joins TRBV30 to TRBJ2-7, with D perhaps TRBD2 (7 bases). Between the trimmed V and J ends, which lost 2 bases and 4 bases, there was a span of 12 bases. Germline V gives CDR1 GTSNPN, CDR2 SVGIG (reference sequence). The CDR3 totals 13 residues. The CDR3 spells CAWSTGGKYEQYF. DNA of the CDR3: TGTGCCTGGAGTACGGGGGGCAAATACGAGCAGTACTTC.

A single count supports this clone. This chain uses TRBV5-4 with TRBJ2-7; TRBD2 is a possible D gene (5 bases). The CDR3 loop spans 13 amino acids. Germline CDR1 SGHNT, CDR2 YYREEE (reference sequence). Trimming cost V 4 bases and J 7 bases, with 15 bases left between them. Here the CDR3 reads CASSRTQMREQYF. As DNA, the CDR3 is TGTGCCAGCAGCCGGACTCAGATGCGTGAGCAGTACTTC.